The source of this TCR beta chain is a study of cytomegalovirus exposure and HLA in healthy donors. The PCR made use of 60 Vbeta and 13 Jbeta primers. Sequencing used immunoSEQ multiplex PCR; TCRdb keeps in-frame clones, though not all of them. The sample has around 80,000 clones, over 70% seen once. The V gene's germline CDR1 is MGHRA and CDR2 YSYEKL. CDR3 length: 14 residues. The V gene lost 0 bases and the J gene lost 10 bases, with 13 bases spanning the gap. Specimen: PBMCs. This receptor was taken from a man aged 35-49 years in good health and CMV-seropositive. The rearrangement joins TRBV4-1 to TRBJ2-1; D not resolved. CDR3 protein: CASSQESIAREQFF. As DNA, the CDR3 is TGCGCCAGCAGCCAAGAAAGCATCGCGCGCGAGCAGTTCTTC.